This TCR beta chain was sequenced for a study of graft-versus-host responses after intestinal transplantation (dated by TCRdb to the early 2020s). Turning to the overall study: Recipients received multivisceral, liver-intestinal, or isolated intestinal transplants. To identify alloreactive clones, pre-transplant mixed lymphocyte reaction products were sequenced and compared with unstimulated pre-transplant donor and recipient T cells. A cohort of more than 20 intestinal transplant recipients, including one retransplant, was enrolled, and a few patients lacking pretransplant specimens were excluded. Donor T cell macrochimerism was defined as a peak of at least 4% donor T cells among recipient peripheral blood mononuclear cells. Anti-thymocyte globulin induction was given to all recipients, followed by maintenance tacrolimus and steroids for approximately three years. Bulk TCR-beta CDR3 sequencing was used to track graft-versus-host and host-versus-graft alloreactive T cell clones in the graft, circulation and bone marrow after intestinal transplantation. Samples from a few later patients were sequenced in-house on an Illumina MiSeq with MiXCR processing rather than by the commercial service. Study-wide conclusions, independent of this receptor: The conclusions were limited by the relatively low number and heterogeneity of the intestinal transplant patients. GvH clones were found in recipient bone marrow, and some of the GvH clones appeared earlier in ileal mucosa or blood, which is consistent with an intestinal mucosal origin. Early after transplant, peak levels of circulating GvH clones were found to be associated with declines in HvG clones. High GvH to HvG T cell clonal ratios were observed in the allografts of patients with donor T cell macrochimerism.

According to the study, the label for this sample's time point signals: cells obtained before transplantation from donor or recipient. CD3+CD4+ and CD3+CD8+ populations were FACS-sorted from unstimulated pre-transplant donor and recipient cells taken from spleen or lymph nodes. Library preparation employed the immunoSEQ multiplex PCR assay. For most patients, genomic DNA was isolated using the Qiagen DNeasy Blood and Tissue Kit and was shipped frozen to Adaptive Biotechnologies for TCR sequencing. High-throughput TCR-beta CDR3 sequencing of genomic DNA from most patients was performed by Adaptive Biotechnologies. The authors' pipeline ran thus. TCR sequencing data were retrieved from Adaptive's ImmunoSEQ software for about 17 patients, whereas a few other patients were processed with MiXCR and VDJtools. To correct CD4 versus CD8 sorting errors, any sequence found in both subsets at a frequency ratio below 5:1 was removed. CDR3 nucleotide sequences shared by donor and recipient were removed because the origin of these sequences could not be assigned. Alloreactive clones required at least 2-fold expansion over unstimulated cells and minimum CFSE-low frequency of 0.002% (template counts) or 0.001% (read counts). A clone was considered mappable if detected in the sequenced pre-transplant spleen, lymph node, or MLR CFSE-low populations of the donor or recipient. The cumulative frequency of alloreactive clones was calculated as a percentage of all sequences, weighted by copy number. What TCRdb holds here is the immuneACCESS table cut down to in-frame rearrangements. Part of the clones is not present; checked against another copy, under half of the missing clones reflect an unresolved V gene, and the others are unexplained. The DNA was the basis for D and trimming; V, J and clone size are from that table. This sample comprises 80,000 to 100,000 clones, 92% of them detected only once. The ten largest make up more than 0.15% of the sample.

As concerns this clone: What antigen it recognizes has not been identified. Germline is not matched at one junction end, which may reflect a read error.

The starting material was unstimulated CD4+ T cells sorted from spleen or lymph node cells, obtained before intestinal transplant. The clonotype originates from a human donor who received an intestinal transplant.

The DNA reads TGTGCCAGCAGTTACGCCGGGACAGGGTCCTGCGAGCAGTACTTC. Its product reads: CASSYAGTGSCEQYF. Recombination connected TRBV6-5 to TRBJ2-7; TRBD1 aligns with 9 central bases. CDR1 and CDR2 are drawn from the germline V gene: MNHEY, SVGAGI. Spanning cysteine to phenylalanine, the CDR3 consists of 15 amino acids. This entry keeps only the CDR3 DNA: 45 bases, framed from base 1.